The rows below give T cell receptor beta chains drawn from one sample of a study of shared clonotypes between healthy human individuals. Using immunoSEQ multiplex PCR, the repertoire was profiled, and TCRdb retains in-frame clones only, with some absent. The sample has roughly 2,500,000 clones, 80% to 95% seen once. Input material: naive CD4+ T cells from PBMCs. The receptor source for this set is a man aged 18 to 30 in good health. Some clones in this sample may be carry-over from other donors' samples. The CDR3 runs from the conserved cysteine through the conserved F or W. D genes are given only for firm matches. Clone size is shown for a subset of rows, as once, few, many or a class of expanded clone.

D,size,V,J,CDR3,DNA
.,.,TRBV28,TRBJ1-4,CASSLFGSSNEKLFF,TGTGCCAGCAGTTTGTTCGGTAGTTCTAATGAAAAACTGTTTTTT
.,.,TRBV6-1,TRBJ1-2,CAFLSAYPNYGYTF,TGTGCCTTCCTTTCGGCCTACCCTAACTATGGCTACACCTTC
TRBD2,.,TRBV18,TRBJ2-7,CASSLPGGMGEQYF,TGTGCCAGCTCACTCCCCGGGGGGATGGGAGAGCAGTACTTC
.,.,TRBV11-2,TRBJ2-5,CASSPRVRETQYF,TGTGCCAGCAGCCCCAGGGTTAGAGAGACCCAGTACTTC
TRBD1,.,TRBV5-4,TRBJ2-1,CASSTGTEKNNEQFF,TGTGCCAGCAGCACCGGGACAGAGAAGAACAATGAGCAGTTCTTC
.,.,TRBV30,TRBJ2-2,CAGPRRANTGELFF,TGTGCCGGCCCCCGGAGGGCGAACACCGGGGAGCTGTTTTTT
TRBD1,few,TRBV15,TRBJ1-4,CATGRDSATNEKLFF,TGTGCCACCGGTCGGGACAGTGCAACTAATGAAAAACTGTTTTTT
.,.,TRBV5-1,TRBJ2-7,CASSLEGPSEQYF,TGCGCCAGCAGCTTGGAGGGCCCCTCCGAGCAGTACTTC
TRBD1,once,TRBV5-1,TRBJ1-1,CASSSGQAENTEAFF,TGCGCCAGCAGCTCGGGACAGGCCGAGAACACTGAAGCTTTCTTT
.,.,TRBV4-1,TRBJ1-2,CASSQAGYGYTF,TGCGCCAGCAGCCAAGCGGGCTATGGCTACACCTTC
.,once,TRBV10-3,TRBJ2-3,CAISDSDTQYF,TGTGCCATCAGTGACTCGGATACGCAGTATTTT
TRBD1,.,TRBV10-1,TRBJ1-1,CASRQGANTEAFF,TGCGCCAGCAGACAGGGGGCGAACACTGAAGCTTTCTTT
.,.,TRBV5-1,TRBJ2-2,CASMELTDTGELFF,TGCGCCAGCATGGAGCTGACGGACACCGGGGAGCTGTTTTTT
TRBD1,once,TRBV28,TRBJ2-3,CASSARDRGTDTQYF,TGTGCCAGCAGTGCCCGGGACAGGGGAACAGATACGCAGTATTTT
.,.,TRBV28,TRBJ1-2,CASSLSLFSARVPGYTF,TGTGCCAGCAGTTTATCCTTATTTTCGGCCAGGGTTCCTGGCTACACCTTC
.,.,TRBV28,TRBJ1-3,CASSPDSLGGNTIYF,TGTGCCAGCAGTCCGGACTCATTGGGAGGAAACACCATATATTTT
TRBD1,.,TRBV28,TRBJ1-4,CASSFPGGTNEKLFF,TGTGCCAGCAGTTTTCCAGGGGGCACTAATGAAAAACTGTTTTTT
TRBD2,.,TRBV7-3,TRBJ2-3,CASSLNPGASGSTDTQYF,TGTGCCAGCAGCTTAAACCCCGGCGCTAGCGGGAGCACAGATACGCAGTATTTT
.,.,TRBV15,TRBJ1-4,CATSTRLTASGEKLFF,TGTGCCACCAGCACCAGATTGACAGCGAGTGGTGAAAAACTGTTTTTT
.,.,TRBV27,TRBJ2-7,CASSRGRGAGEQYF,TGTGCCAGCAGTCGGGGACGTGGGGCTGGCGAGCAGTACTTC
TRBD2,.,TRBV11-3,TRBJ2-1,CASSRTSGRDNEQFF,TGTGCCAGCTCCCGGACTAGCGGGAGAGACAATGAGCAGTTCTTC
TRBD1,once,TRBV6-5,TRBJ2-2,CASRPDRVAIGELFF,TGTGCCAGCAGACCGGACAGGGTTGCGATCGGGGAGCTGTTTTTT
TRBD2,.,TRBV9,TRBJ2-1,CASSVDQAGNEQFF,TGTGCCAGCAGCGTAGATCAAGCGGGGAATGAGCAGTTCTTC
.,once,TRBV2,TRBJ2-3,CASRDLGPLTDTQYF,TGTGCCAGCAGGGATTTGGGTCCCCTGACAGATACGCAGTATTTT
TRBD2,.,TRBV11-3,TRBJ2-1,CASSLGQGTSSYNEQFF,TGTGCCAGCAGCTTAGGTCAGGGGACTAGCTCCTACAATGAGCAGTTCTTC
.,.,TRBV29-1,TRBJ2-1,CSALKGWSYNEQFF,TGCAGCGCCCTGAAGGGGTGGAGCTACAATGAGCAGTTCTTC
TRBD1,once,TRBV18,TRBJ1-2,CASSRQGQYGYTF,TGTGCCAGCTCACGACAGGGGCAGTATGGCTACACCTTC
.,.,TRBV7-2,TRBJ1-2,CASSSGWTSLGYTF,TGTGCCAGCAGCTCCGGCTGGACGTCTCTTGGCTACACCTTC
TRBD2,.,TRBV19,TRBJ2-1,CASSRVGGQFNEQFF,TGTGCCAGTAGTAGGGTGGGAGGGCAATTCAATGAGCAGTTCTTC
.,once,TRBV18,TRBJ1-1,CASSPASELNTEAFF,TGTGCCAGCTCACCGGCAAGCGAACTGAACACTGAAGCTTTCTTT
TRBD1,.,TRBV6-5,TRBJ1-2,CASSYTGGATYGYTF,TGTGCCAGCAGTTATACAGGGGGCGCAACTTATGGCTACACCTTC
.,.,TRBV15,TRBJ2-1,CATSSRPFSGYSYNEQFF,TGTGCCACCAGCAGCCGGCCTTTCAGCGGTTACTCCTACAATGAGCAGTTCTTC
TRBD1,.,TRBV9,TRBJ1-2,CASSVYGTASNYGYTF,TGTGCCAGCAGCGTATACGGGACAGCCTCTAACTATGGCTACACCTTC
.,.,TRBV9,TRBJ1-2,CASSPRGDISNYGYTF,TGTGCCAGCAGCCCACGTGGCGACATATCTAACTATGGCTACACCTTC
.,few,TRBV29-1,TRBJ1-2,CSVPRRSGGYTF,TGCAGCGTCCCGAGACGGAGCGGAGGCTACACCTTC
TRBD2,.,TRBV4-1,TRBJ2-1,CASSPDGTSGTYNEQFF,TGCGCCAGCAGCCCGGACGGGACTAGCGGTACCTACAATGAGCAGTTCTTC
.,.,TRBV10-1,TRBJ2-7,CASSESMGRNSYEQYF,TGCGCCAGCAGTGAGTCTATGGGGCGAAACTCCTACGAGCAGTACTTC
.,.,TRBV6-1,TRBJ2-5,CASSEARHFQETQYF,TGTGCCAGCAGTGAAGCCCGGCATTTCCAAGAGACCCAGTACTTC
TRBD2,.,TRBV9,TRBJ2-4,CASSALAGEENIQYF,TGTGCCAGCAGCGCGCTAGCGGGAGAGGAAAACATTCAGTACTTC
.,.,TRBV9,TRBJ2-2,CASSVEGSRAGELFF,TGTGCCAGCAGCGTAGAGGGATCGAGGGCCGGGGAGCTGTTTTTT
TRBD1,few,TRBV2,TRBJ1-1,CASTIDRAGTEAFF,TGTGCCAGCACTATTGACAGGGCCGGCACTGAAGCTTTCTTT
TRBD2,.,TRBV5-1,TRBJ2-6,CASSGAGGFSGANVLTF,TGCGCCAGCAGCGGTGCGGGAGGTTTCTCTGGGGCCAACGTCCTGACTTTC
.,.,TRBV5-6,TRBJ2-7,CASSLAGRKYSYEQYF,TGTGCCAGCAGCTTGGCAGGGCGGAAATACTCCTACGAGCAGTACTTC
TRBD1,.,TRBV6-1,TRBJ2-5,CASSAGTGVSETQYF,TGTGCCAGCAGTGCCGGGACAGGGGTCTCGGAGACCCAGTACTTC
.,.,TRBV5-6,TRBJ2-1,CASSLGPQPISSYNEQFF,TGTGCCAGCAGCTTGGGTCCTCAACCGATAAGCTCCTACAATGAGCAGTTCTTC
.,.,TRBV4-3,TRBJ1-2,CASSQAWTKEYGYTF,TGCGCCAGCAGCCAAGCGTGGACAAAAGAGTATGGCTACACCTTC
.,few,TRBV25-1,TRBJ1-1,CASRAGGETEAFF,TGTGCCAGCAGGGCGGGGGGGGAAACTGAAGCTTTCTTT
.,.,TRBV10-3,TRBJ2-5,CAISEYARGEETQYF,TGTGCCATCAGTGAGTACGCTAGGGGGGAAGAGACCCAGTACTTC
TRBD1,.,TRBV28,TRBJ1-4,CASSSYSGQGGEKLFF,TGTGCCAGCAGTTCATATTCGGGACAGGGAGGAGAGAAACTGTTTTTT